This TCR beta chain was observed in a study of shared T cell receptors in the human thymus. The repertoire was sequenced with immunoSEQ multiplex PCR; TCRdb's copy has only in-frame clones and lacks some. The sample lists hundreds of thousands of clones, around 87% occurring once. This CDR3 comprises 20 residues. The V and J ends lost 4 bases and 0 bases, in that order; junction bases with no gene match: 17. Per germline, CDR1 SGHNT and CDR2 YYREEE (reference sequence). These same records also appear under a second study, on human thymus T cells. That report notes: It was from resections taken during corrective heart surgery that the thymus tissue came. Related research described thymic repertoires that were highly overlapping among unrelated individuals.

The receptor was isolated from a boy in the first two years of life with a congenital heart defect. The chain carries TRBV5-4 and TRBJ2-4, with TRBD2 identical over 9 bases. Material: thymocytes. The CDR3 protein is CASSPTGLAGPRRAKNIQYF. Here the CDR3 DNA reads TGTGCCAGCAGCCCAACGGGGCTAGCGGGACCCAGGAGAGCCAAAAACATTCAGTACTTC.